The source of this T cell receptor beta chain is a study of blood T cell repertoires in COVID-19. This clone was recorded once. Germline CDR1 reads SEHNR; CDR2 reads FQNEAQ (reference sequence). The ends lost 1 base at V and 4 bases at J; junction bases unmatched: 6. This CDR3 has 16 amino acids. Clones were sequenced by immunoSEQ multiplex PCR, and TCRdb holds only the in-frame ones, with some missing. The table shows a few hundred thousand clones, with approximately 88% occurring only once. The TCR originated in a woman between 50 and 59 years old with COVID-19, enrolled during active disease. The sequencing sample was made of peripheral blood. This rearrangement joins TRBV7-9 to TRBJ2-7, with TRBD1 identical over 11 bases. The CDR3 sequence is CASSLDPGQGVYEQYF. CDR3 nucleotides: TGTGCCAGCAGCTTAGACCCGGGACAGGGGGTATACGAGCAGTACTTC.